At least ten counts were recorded for the clone carrying this T cell receptor beta chain. Antigen specificity is unknown. The sample comes from a study of T cells after yellow fever vaccination. Study summary: Preparation used SMART-Seq v4 Ultra Low Input for the low-cell-number fractions. Study conclusions and caveats: Researchers cautioned that FACS-sorted repertoires could harbor abundant clonotypes contaminating from the bulk population. Clonotypes found in both CD4 and CD8 compartments made up a small share.

TCRdb called the 5' RACE reads again in MiXCR, with one record for every CDR3 protein. The sample shows 250,000 to 300,000 distinct CDR3 sequences, about 5.2% of them seen only once. Germline V gene sequence: CDR1 MDHEN, CDR2 SYDVKM. V was pared by 3 bases and J by 7 bases, with 8 bases of the junction left unmatched. The CDR3 totals 15 residues. The TCR was taken from a man between 18 and 29 years old who received the YFV17D yellow fever vaccine. The source was CD4+ T cells sorted from PBMCs, collected on the day of the yellow fever booster vaccination. The chain employs TRBV28 and TRBJ1-5; 8 bases are a match to TRBD1. The CDR3: CASSFQTGAGQPQHF. CDR3 bases: TGTGCCAGCAGTTTCCAGACAGGGGCCGGGCAGCCCCAGCATTTT.